The table lists the clone carrying this T cell receptor (beta chain) with a few counts. The data stem from a study of Graves' ophthalmopathy and Graves' hyperthyroidism. V was shortened by 2 bases and J by 2 bases, with 13 bases between the two germline ends. The CDR3 is 14 residues long. CDR1 is DFQATT and CDR2 is SNEGSKA in the germline V gene (reference sequence). Amplified material comprised TCR beta CDR3 regions derived from RNA transcripts. An opening RT-PCR round employed HTBI primers and preceded a second-round multiplex PCR. TCRdb redid the calling of the multiplex PCR reads with MiXCR, one entry per CDR3 protein. The data hold approximately 700,000 distinct CDR3 sequences, with roughly two fifths observed a single time.

The chain uses TRBV20-1 and TRBJ2-7, with D perhaps matching TRBD1 (6 bases). This TCR came from an adult man with Graves' ophthalmopathy. Sequenced input: peripheral blood. The CDR3 DNA follows: TGCAGTGCTAGAAGCACAGGGTGGCCCTACGAGCAGTACTTC. Translating it yields CSARSTGWPYEQYF.